This TCR beta chain was observed in a study of early T cells in non-severe SARS-CoV-2 infection. Study in general: The chains were unpaired, and the sequenced material was bulk RNA from unsorted whole blood.

This clonotype was seen only a few times. V shed 3 bases and J shed 4 bases, with 11 bases lying between them. CDR1 and CDR2 (germline): MGHDK, SYGVNS. The CDR3 totals 14 residues. Individual cDNA molecules each received unique molecular identifiers attached to them. One entry per CDR3 protein, called by TCRdb with MiXCR from the 5' RACE reads. This sample yields approximately 50,000 distinct CDR3 sequences, of which roughly 9.6% are seen a single time; roughly an eighth belongs to the top ten. The specimen was whole blood. J is TRBJ2-3 and V is TRBV25-1; TRBD2 might be the D (6 bases). This sequence originates from an adult who was a healthcare worker with PCR-confirmed SARS-CoV-2 infection or an uninfected control (not recorded which). The DNA of the CDR3 is TGTGCCAGCAGTGACGGGAGTGGCGCAGATACGCAGTATTTT. Translation: CASSDGSGADTQYF. The entire variable domain, with the rest obtained from reference TRBV25-1 and TRBJ2-3, is as follows: EADIYQTPRYLVIGTGKKITLECSQTMGHDKMYWYQQDPGMELHLIHYSYGVNSTEKGDLSSESTVSRIRTEHFPLTLESARPSHTSQYLCASSDGSGADTQYFGPGTRLTVL.